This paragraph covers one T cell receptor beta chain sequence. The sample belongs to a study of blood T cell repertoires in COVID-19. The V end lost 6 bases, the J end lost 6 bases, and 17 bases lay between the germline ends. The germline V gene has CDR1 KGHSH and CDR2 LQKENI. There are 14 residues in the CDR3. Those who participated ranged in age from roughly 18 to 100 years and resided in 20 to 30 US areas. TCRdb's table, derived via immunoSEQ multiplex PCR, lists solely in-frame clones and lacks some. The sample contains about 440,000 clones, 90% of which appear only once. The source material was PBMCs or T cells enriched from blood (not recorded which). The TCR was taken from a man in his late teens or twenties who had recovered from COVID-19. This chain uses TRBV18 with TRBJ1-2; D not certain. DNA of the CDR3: TGTGCCAGCTCCTCCGAGGGAGCTGTCGATGGCTACACCTTC. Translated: CASSSEGAVDGYTF.